This T cell receptor (beta chain) stems from a study of post-analysis software for immune sequencing data. Turning to the study itself: Relapsing-remitting, secondary progressive and progressive-relapsing multiple sclerosis were all included among the disease courses. Study-wide findings and caveats: Strong co-clustering by F measure was evident for samples that had been prepared in the same batch. Patients used about five TRBV segments, including TRBV5-6, TRBV5-1 and TRBV20-1, more often than controls.

This clonotype occurred a few times. The antigen is not known. Prepared libraries of TCR beta cDNA carried unique molecular identifiers. T cells numbering 1 to 10 million yielded cDNA molecules that totaled around 500,000. One entry per CDR3 protein results from TCRdb running MiXCR on the PCR reads. Altogether over 700,000 distinct CDR3 sequences are present, roughly 27% being singletons, with the ten largest covering around 0.55%. The CDR3 length is 14 residues. Per germline, CDR1 MNHEY and CDR2 SMNVEV (reference sequence). The ends lost 6 bases at V and 0 bases at J; junction bases unmatched: 4. The sequence was obtained from a girl between 5 and 17 years old with multiple sclerosis. The sequenced sample consisted of blood. The chain couples TRBV27 to TRBJ2-7; the match to TRBD2 covers 8 bases. CDR3 in amino acids: CASRREGLSYEQYF. CDR3 bases: TGTGCCAGCAGACGGGAGGGCCTCTCCTACGAGCAGTACTTC.